One T cell receptor (beta chain) is described in this entry. Its antigen is as yet unknown. Primers: 60 Vbeta forward and 13 Jbeta reverse. The table came from immunoSEQ multiplex PCR; TCRdb's copy has only in-frame clones and leaves some out. The data show around 120,000 clones, with approximately 80% seen just once and around 3.6% held by the top ten. The data are from a study of cytomegalovirus exposure and HLA in healthy donors. Study observations and caveats: Reportedly, HLA-A and HLA-B alleles of most subjects were accurately predicted from TCR beta.

The V segment lost 1 base and the J segment 4 bases; nucleotides outside the gene matches: 12. Germline V gene sequence: CDR1 SGHVS, CDR2 FQNEAQ. The CDR3 runs 17 residues. What was sequenced was PBMCs. The clonotype comes from a man aged 30 to 39 in good health and CMV-seronegative. The rearrangement links TRBV7-8 to TRBJ1-1; 7 nucleotides line up with TRBD1. CDR3 loop: CASSLVWGDSATTEAFF. CDR3 DNA: TGTGCCAGCAGCTTAGTCTGGGGGGACAGTGCCACCACTGAAGCTTTCTTT.